The 15 T cell receptor beta chains below were found in one sample sequenced in a study of cytomegalovirus exposure and HLA in healthy donors. PCR primers comprised 60 Vbeta and 13 Jbeta primers. Repertoires were generated with immunoSEQ multiplex PCR, while TCRdb's copy carries only in-frame clones and drops some. This sample carries about 140,000 clones, about 74% of them seen once, and the ten largest clones take 3% to 3.5%. The sequenced sample was PBMCs. The receptors originated from a male donor in good health and CMV-seronegative.

CDR3 sequence: CASSESLGSGSSTDTQYF. CDR3 bases: TGTGCCAGCAGTGAAAGTCTGGGTAGCGGGAGTTCGACAGATACGCAGTATTTT. This chain links TRBV6-1 with TRBJ2-3; 9 nucleotides line up with TRBD2. V lost 2 bases to trimming and J lost 3 bases; unmatched junction nucleotides: 12. CDR1 MNHNS and CDR2 SASEGT come from the germline V gene. This CDR3 contains 18 residues.

This chain joins TRBV5-1 and TRBJ2-2, with 9 positions matching TRBD1. There are 17 residues in the CDR3. The V gene's germline CDR1 is SGHRS and CDR2 YFSETQ. J was trimmed by 6 bases and V by 4 bases; bases with no gene match: 13. The CDR3 protein is CASSPTATGGSAGELFF. CDR3 nucleotides: TGCGCCAGCAGCCCGACCGCGACAGGGGGTTCCGCCGGGGAGCTGTTTTTT.

CDR3 nucleotides: TGTGCCAGCAGCGCGGGCGAACCCCTCCACTTT. Protein product: CASSAGEPLHF. The rearrangement joins TRBV6-1 to TRBJ1-6; no definite D call. The CDR3 covers 11 residues. The germline gives CDR1 MNHNS, CDR2 SASEGT. Trimming removed 6 bases at V and 12 bases at J, with 9 bases between.

The DNA for the CDR3 is TGTGCCAGCAGCTCTAGCGGGGGATTCTACGAGCAGTACTTC. Translating gives CASSSSGGFYEQYF. The chain links TRBV7-2 to TRBJ2-7, with TRBD2 matching over 10 bases. CDR1 and CDR2 (germline): SGHTA, FQGNSA. V shed 4 bases and J 3 bases; nucleotides not matched to a gene: 3. CDR3 length: 14 amino acids.

The rearrangement joins TRBV21-1 to TRBJ1-2; the D call in the table, TRBD1, was not verified against the DNA. TRBV21-1 is flagged as a pseudogene. The CDR3 extends over 14 amino acids. DNA of the CDR3: TGTGCCAGCAGCCCAAACAGGGTCGTCAATGGCTACACCTTC. Translated: CASSPNRVVNGYTF.

This chain joins TRBV11-2 and TRBJ1-1, with a tentative D call TRBD1 (5 bases). The ends were cut back, 2 bases at V and 0 bases at J, with 13 bases in the middle. The germline V gene encodes CDR1 SGHAT and CDR2 FQNNGV. The CDR3 has 16 residues. The CDR3 DNA reads as TGTGCCAGCAGCTTAAGACCCGACAGAGTGAACACTGAAGCTTTCTTT. It encodes CASSLRPDRVNTEAFF.

The chain joins TRBV5-6 to TRBJ2-3; D might be TRBD2 (5 bases). V lost 0 bases, J lost 3 bases, and 14 bases lay in between. The CDR3 has 16 residues. Per germline, CDR1 SGHDT and CDR2 YYEEEE. The CDR3 DNA reads as TGTGCCAGCAGCTTGGTTACCCGGGATTTTACAGATACGCAGTATTTT. Translating gives CASSLVTRDFTDTQYF.

The chain couples TRBV7-9 to TRBJ2-5; TRBD2 matches at 14 bases. CDR3 length: 17 amino acids. V gave up 10 bases and J gave up 5 bases; unmatched junction bases: 15. Looked up from germline, CDR1 is SEHNR and CDR2 is FQNEAQ (reference sequence). CDR3 DNA sequence: TGTGCCACTGAACCGGGACTAGCGGGGGATTTAGGGGAGACCCAGTACTTC. The encoded protein is CATEPGLAGDLGETQYF. Filled out from reference TRBV7-9 and TRBJ2-5, the complete variable domain reads DTGVSQNPRHKITKRGQNVTFRCDPISEHNRLYWYRQTLGQGPEFLTYFQNEAQLEKSRLLSDRFSAERPKGSFSTLEIQRTEQGDSAMYLCATEPGLAGDLGETQYFGPGTRLLVL.

The V call is TRBV28, the J call TRBJ1-5; 7 nucleotides align to TRBD1. Germline V gene sequence: CDR1 MDHEN, CDR2 SYDVKM. The J segment lost 8 bases and the V segment lost 8 bases, leaving 15 bases of the junction unmatched. The CDR3 length is 15 residues. This CDR3 reads CASYDRVLLEEPQHF. CDR3 in DNA: TGTGCCAGCTACGACAGGGTCCTGCTCGAGGAGCCCCAGCATTTT.

This clone has only one observation. J is TRBJ2-7 and V is TRBV29-1, with 8 positions matching TRBD1. The trim removed 4 bases at V and 3 bases at J, leaving 8 bases unmatched. Per the germline V gene, CDR1 is SQVTM and CDR2 is ANQGSEA. This CDR3 has 14 amino acids. The CDR3 protein is CSVVEDRGYYEQYF. DNA of the CDR3: TGCAGCGTTGTAGAAGACAGGGGTTACTACGAGCAGTACTTC.

V gene TRBV28 combines with J gene TRBJ2-1; TRBD2 agrees at 7 bases. Germline V lookup: CDR1 MDHEN, CDR2 SYDVKM. J was trimmed by 7 bases and V by 8 bases; bases with no gene match: 8. The CDR3 runs 13 residues. The CDR3 DNA sequence: TGTGCCAGCGGGCCGGGAGGCGAAAATGAGCAGTTCTTC. The encoded protein is CASGPGGENEQFF.

The chain employs TRBV10-1 and TRBJ2-7; D remains ambiguous. Germline V gives CDR1 WNHNN, CDR2 SYGVQD (reference sequence). The V and J ends lost 2 bases and 5 bases respectively, with 16 bases between them. CDR3 length: 15 residues. CDR3: CASSEGELLSDEQYF. Written as DNA, the CDR3 is TGCGCCAGCAGTGAGGGCGAACTCCTGAGCGACGAGCAGTACTTC.

The chain recombines TRBV7-9 with TRBJ2-2, with 8 bases lining up with TRBD2. The V segment lost 0 bases and the J segment 5 bases; nucleotides outside the gene matches: 2. CDR1 and CDR2 (germline): SEHNR, FQNEAQ (reference sequence). The CDR3 is 15 amino acids. The CDR3 sequence is CASSLAPSGTGELFF. CDR3 nucleotide sequence: TGTGCCAGCAGCTTAGCTCCTAGCGGGACCGGGGAGCTGTTTTTT.

The gene calls are TRBV6-1 and TRBJ1-5; D is unclear. Trimming removed 7 bases from V and 5 bases from J, with 9 bases in between. The CDR3 runs 12 residues. CDR1 is MNHNS, CDR2 SASEGT, per germline. The CDR3 loop reads CASKRADQPQHF. The CDR3, as DNA: TGTGCCAGCAAGCGGGCGGATCAGCCCCAGCATTTT.

The rearrangement links TRBV5-1 to TRBJ2-5, with a weak D call TRBD1 (6 bases). Germline lookup yields CDR1 SGHRS and CDR2 YFSETQ. The V and J ends lost 5 bases and 3 bases respectively, with 17 bases between them. The CDR3 has 15 residues. DNA of the CDR3: TGCGCCAGCAGTCACAGGGTTGGTGGGAAAGAGACCCAGTACTTC. Its protein product is CASSHRVGGKETQYF.